This T cell receptor (beta chain) was recorded in a study of CD8+ T cells in alopecia areata. Study background: Treatment of the treated patients consisted of oral tofacitinib, 5 to 10 mg twice daily.

Extracted RNA was reverse transcribed into cDNA, the sequencing template. Generated by immunoSEQ multiplex PCR, the TCRdb table keeps only in-frame clones and is missing some. The sample contains about 140,000 clones, about 85% of which appear only once. Treatment specified: oral pan-JAK inhibitor, 5-10 mg twice daily. Peripheral blood and lesional scalp punch biopsies came from alopecia areata patients. From germline, CDR1 is SEHNR and CDR2 FQNEAQ (reference sequence). CDR3 length equals 14 residues. The ends were cut back, 3 bases at V and 1 base at J, with 7 bases in the middle. The chain is built from TRBV7-9 and TRBJ1-5, with no clear D. The TCR sequence derives from a human donor with alopecia areata. The sequences come from CD8+ T cells sorted from blood, collected at week 4, from a patient treated with tofacitinib. The CDR3 bases are TGTGCCAGCAGCTTCGGGGAGAGCAATCAGCCCCAGCATTTT. Translating gives CASSFGESNQPQHF.